Presented here are 24 T cell receptor beta chains from one specimen sequenced in a study of CD8 T cells in ankylosing spondylitis. One entry per CDR3 protein, called by TCRdb with MiXCR from the 5' RACE reads. The repertoire holds more than 650,000 distinct CDR3 sequences, 10% to 15% seen once, with less than 0.65% in the top ten. These receptors lack a known antigen. General study points: Made up of fewer than ten highly homologous variants, a TCR beta motif appeared characteristic of ankylosing spondylitis blood.

Source material: blood, either unsorted or a sorted T cell fraction (not recorded which). These receptors came from a male donor with ankylosing spondylitis.

The chain recombines TRBV20-1 with TRBJ1-5; no reliable D call. Germline lookup yields CDR1 DFQATT and CDR2 SNEGSKA (reference sequence). The CDR3 covers 16 residues. V lost 0 bases and J lost 0, with 12 bases in between. CDR3: CSARDAGMGSNQPQHF. CDR3 nucleotide sequence: TGCAGTGCTAGAGATGCGGGAATGGGTAGCAATCAGCCCCAGCATTTT.

A few counts support this clonotype. This chain joins TRBV6-1 and TRBJ2-7, with 9 bases aligning to TRBD1. The CDR3 loop spans 15 amino acids. Germline CDR1 MNHNS, CDR2 SASEGT. The V gene end was trimmed by 6 bases and the J gene end by 3 bases; junction bases not matched to a gene: 9. DNA of the CDR3: TGTGCCAGCAGAATTATCCGGGACAGGGTCTACGAGCAGTACTTC. This codes for CASRIIRDRVYEQYF.

There are a few counts of this clonotype. The V call is TRBV9, the J call TRBJ2-3; D not resolved. The ends were cut back, 3 bases at V and 3 bases at J, with 8 bases in the middle. Per the germline V gene, CDR1 is SGDLS and CDR2 is YYNGEE. The CDR3 has 13 amino acids. The CDR3 bases are TGTGCCAGCAGCGCCCTTCGGACAGATACGCAGTATTTT. Its protein is CASSALRTDTQYF.

This chain uses TRBV7-2 with TRBJ1-2; maybe TRBD1 (6 bases). Trimming stripped 2 bases from V and 6 bases from J, with 10 bases between. CDR3 length: 13 amino acids. Germline values: CDR1 SGHTA, CDR2 FQGNSA. The DNA for the CDR3 is TGTGCCAGCAGCTTACGGTCAGGGGATGGCTACACCTTC. It encodes CASSLRSGDGYTF.

This clonotype appeared many times. This CDR3 is CASSLMVENTEAFF. The DNA for the CDR3 is TGTGCCAGCAGTTTAATGGTAGAGAACACTGAAGCTTTCTTT. The chain joins TRBV12-3 or TRBV12-4 to TRBJ1-1; D remains ambiguous. V was trimmed by 2 bases and J by 1 base, leaving 8 bases between them. CDR3 size: 14 residues.

Notes on this clonotype: Germline is not matched at one junction end, which may reflect a read error. The J gene is TRBJ2-5, the V gene TRBV6-2 or TRBV6-3, with a tentative D call TRBD2 (7 bases). The CDR3 is 12 amino acids. The germline V gene encodes CDR1 MNHEY and CDR2 SVGEGT. CDR3 residues: CVSGDIQETQYF. For the CDR3, the DNA is TGTGTCAGCGGGGACATCCAAGAGACCCAGTACTTC.

In this sample, this clonotype turned up a few times. The V call is TRBV5-1, the J call TRBJ2-5, with D possibly matching TRBD2 (5 bases). V was clipped by 0 bases and J by 5 bases, with 11 bases between them. CDR3 length: 14 residues. In germline, CDR1 is SGHRS, CDR2 YFSETQ. This CDR3 reads CASSLAEGGETQYF. The CDR3 DNA reads TGCGCCAGCAGCTTGGCCGAGGGTGGGGAGACCCAGTACTTC.

This clonotype was found many times. The genes are TRBV11-2 and TRBJ2-7, with D possibly TRBD2 on 5 matching bases. The CDR3 contains 14 residues. The germline gives CDR1 SGHAT, CDR2 FQNNGV. Trimming left V 1 base short and J 2 bases short, with 9 bases between. Here the CDR3 DNA reads TGTGCCAGCAGCTTAGTTACGGGGACCTACGAGCAGTACTTC. Translation: CASSLVTGTYEQYF.

The sample holds a few counts of this clonotype. The chain has TRBV4-3 and TRBJ2-3; TRBD2 might be the D (7 bases). With 0 bases removed from V and 4 bases from J, the gap between germline ends came to 20 bases. The V gene's germline CDR1 is LGHNA and CDR2 YSLEER. The CDR3 totals 18 residues. The CDR3 nucleotides are TGCGCCAGCAGCCAAGACGAAGCCGGGGGGCCAGGTTCAGATACGCAGTATTTT. Protein: CASSQDEAGGPGSDTQYF.

This chain joins TRBV5-1 and TRBJ2-3; TRBD2 agrees at 12 bases. The CDR3 loop spans 15 amino acids. CDR1 SGHRS and CDR2 YFSETQ come from the germline V gene. The J segment lost 5 bases and the V segment lost 3 bases, leaving 4 bases of the junction unmatched. The CDR3 loop reads CASSSLLAGGDTQYF. As DNA, the CDR3 is TGCGCCAGCAGCTCTTTACTAGCGGGGGGAGATACGCAGTATTTT.

This clonotype was detected a few times. The chain has TRBV28 and TRBJ2-7, with 12 bases lining up with TRBD1. This CDR3 contains 14 residues. Germline lookup yields CDR1 MDHEN and CDR2 SYDVKM. Trimming removed 6 bases from V and 6 bases from J; junction bases left unmatched: 6. The CDR3 reads CASRLGQGAGEQYF. The DNA for the CDR3 is TGTGCCAGCAGGTTGGGACAGGGGGCCGGCGAGCAGTACTTC.

This chain links TRBV20-1 with TRBJ2-1; a weak D match, TRBD2 (5 bases). CDR1 DFQATT and CDR2 SNEGSKA come from the germline V gene (reference sequence). Trimming removed 3 bases at V and 12 bases at J, with 21 bases between. The CDR3 length is 14 residues. The chain's CDR3 is CSASRVWRANGQFF. The CDR3 coding sequence is TGCAGTGCTAGCCGAGTATGGCGGGCCAACGGGCAGTTCTTC.

CDR3 residues: CASSLIIRSGGYNEQFF. CDR3 DNA: TGTGCCAGCAGCTTAATTATTAGGAGCGGGGGATACAATGAGCAGTTCTTC. The J gene is TRBJ2-1, the V gene TRBV11-2, with 8 bases matching TRBD2. The CDR3 loop spans 17 amino acids. V lost 2 bases, J lost 4 bases, and 10 bases stayed unmatched. Germline CDR1 and CDR2: SGHAT and FQNNGV.

This clonotype appeared a few times. The chain uses TRBV20-1 and TRBJ2-3; D perhaps matches TRBD2 (6 bases). V was shortened by 6 bases and J by 2 bases, with 15 bases between the two germline ends. The germline gives CDR1 DFQATT, CDR2 SNEGSKA (reference sequence). This CDR3 has 14 residues. CDR3 coding DNA: TGCAGTGCCGTTTGGCGGGGTTTCACAGATACGCAGTATTTT. Translated, it gives CSAVWRGFTDTQYF.

The chain has TRBV19 and TRBJ1-1; 7 nucleotides line up with TRBD1. Germline assignment: CDR1 LNHDA and CDR2 SQIVND (reference sequence). The CDR3 runs to 15 residues. J gave up 1 base and V 6 bases, and 8 bases lay outside the gene matches. CDR3 in DNA: TGTGCCAGTAGGCCTCTTAGGGGGCGGAACACTGAAGCTTTCTTT. Amino acid sequence: CASRPLRGRNTEAFF.

V usage is TRBV10-3 and J usage is TRBJ2-1; 13 bases fit TRBD2. Per germline, CDR1 ENHRY and CDR2 SYGVKD. The CDR3 length is 17 residues. V dropped 2 bases and J dropped 2; count of bases not matched to a gene: 3. As DNA, the CDR3 is TGTGCCATCAGTGAGCAAACTAGCGGGGGGGCCTACAATGAGCAGTTCTTC. Translated: CAISEQTSGGAYNEQFF.

This clonotype was seen many times. The genes are TRBV4-3 and TRBJ1-2; possibly TRBD1 for D (5 bases). The germline CDR1 and CDR2 sequences are LGHNA and YSLEER. This CDR3 region has 15 residues. The V end lost 1 base, the J end lost 3 bases, and 12 bases lay between the germline ends. Here the CDR3 DNA reads TGCGCCAGCAGCCAAGTTGGGGGGGGTGACTATGGCTACACCTTC. Translating it yields CASSQVGGGDYGYTF.

The chain links TRBV15 to TRBJ2-1; D might be TRBD2 (6 bases). The V end lost 6 bases, the J end lost 10 bases, and 16 bases lay between the germline ends. The CDR3 runs 13 residues. Per germline, CDR1 LNHNV and CDR2 YYDKDF (reference sequence). DNA of the CDR3: TGTGCCACCAGAGGGGAGGCCCTACGAGAGCAGTTCTTC. It yields the protein CATRGEALREQFF.

J is TRBJ2-7 and V is TRBV18, with D maybe TRBD2 (5 bases). Trimming took 6 bases from V and 0 from J, leaving 21 bases between them. The CDR3 totals 17 residues. CDR1 is KGHSH and CDR2 is LQKENI in the germline V gene. This chain's CDR3 is CASSPLFGYGISYEQYF. CDR3 DNA: TGTGCCAGCTCCCCCTTATTTGGCTACGGGATCTCCTACGAGCAGTACTTC.

In its sample, this clonotype was seen a few times. This chain uses TRBV27 with TRBJ2-2; D gene uncertain. Germline loops: CDR1 MNHEY, CDR2 SMNVEV (reference sequence). CDR3 length equals 16 residues. V was cut by 6 bases and J by 0 bases, with 14 bases left in between. Written as DNA, the CDR3 is TGTGCCAGCAGCCCTACCGGACGATCGAACACCGGGGAGCTGTTTTTT. Translated: CASSPTGRSNTGELFF.

This clonotype was seen more than once but under ten times. The chain carries TRBV6-1 and TRBJ2-1; 9 positions match TRBD2. Looked up from germline, CDR1 is MNHNS and CDR2 is SASEGT. This CDR3 region has 17 residues. Trimming took 7 bases from V and 1 from J; bases not matched to a gene: 11. The chain's CDR3 is CASMRPSGMVSYNEQFF. The CDR3 nucleotides are TGTGCCAGCATGAGGCCTAGCGGGATGGTATCCTACAATGAGCAGTTCTTC.

The chain joins TRBV24-1 to TRBJ2-3; D gene uncertain. V lost 3 bases, J lost 0 bases, and 9 bases lay in between. The CDR3 contains 15 residues. CDR1 and CDR2 (germline): KGHDR, SFDVKD. This CDR3 reads CATSDRTYSTDTQYF. The CDR3 DNA reads as TGTGCCACCAGTGATCGCACATATAGCACAGATACGCAGTATTTT.

This clonotype has more than one count but fewer than ten. In nucleotides, the CDR3 is TGTGCCAGCAGTTTCTCGCGGGAGCCACCCCTCCACTTT. As protein: CASSFSREPPLHF. The chain joins TRBV12-3 or TRBV12-4 to TRBJ1-6; D ambiguous. The germline V and J ends were trimmed by 3 bases and 11 bases, with 11 bases remaining between them. CDR3 size: 13 residues.

The chain is built from TRBV7-9 and TRBJ1-2; D call uncertain. The CDR3 consists of 13 residues. Germline V lookup: CDR1 SEHNR, CDR2 FQNEAQ (reference sequence). V lost 6 bases and J lost 3, with 11 bases in between. The CDR3 region has the DNA TGTGCCAGCAGGAACTCCGGGGACTATGGCTACACCTTC. This gives the protein CASRNSGDYGYTF. Based on the CDR3 plus reference TRBV7-9 and TRBJ1-2, the full variable domain is DTGVSQNPRHKITKRGQNVTFRCDPISEHNRLYWYRQTLGQGPEFLTYFQNEAQLEKSRLLSDRFSAERPKGSFSTLEIQRTEQGDSAMYLCASRNSGDYGYTFGSGTRLTVV.